This TCR beta chain was sequenced for a study of PD-1 blockade in classical Hodgkin lymphoma. Study conclusions and caveats: Whoever responded completely had baseline diversity much like that seen in newly diagnosed patients. CD8+ TCR diversity did not rise significantly by C4D1, unlike CD4+. Newly diagnosed patients were said to have less baseline TCR diversity than healthy donors did. The origin of the repertoire differences remains undefined, with disease activity or prior therapy as possible causes.

The CDR3 length is 18 residues. The V gene's germline CDR1 is KGHSH and CDR2 LQKENI. Trimming took off 1 base at V and 1 base at J, with 16 bases between the two ends. As for this clone: The antigen remains unidentified.

Brentuximab vedotin exposure varied among the patients, all of whom had relapsed after autologous stem cell transplantation. Profiled with immunoSEQ multiplex PCR; TCRdb holds only in-frame clones, not every one. The sample lists more than 90,000 clones, roughly 81% occurring once. The chain recombines TRBV18 with TRBJ2-2, with D possibly matching TRBD2 (5 bases). Sequencing was performed on peripheral blood mononuclear cells (PBMCs), taken before the second cycle of nivolumab. The receptor was derived from a human donor with classical Hodgkin lymphoma. CDR3: CASSPQSAAVRNTGELFF. CDR3 DNA: TGTGCCAGCTCACCACAGAGTGCAGCGGTGAGGAACACCGGGGAGCTGTTTTTT.